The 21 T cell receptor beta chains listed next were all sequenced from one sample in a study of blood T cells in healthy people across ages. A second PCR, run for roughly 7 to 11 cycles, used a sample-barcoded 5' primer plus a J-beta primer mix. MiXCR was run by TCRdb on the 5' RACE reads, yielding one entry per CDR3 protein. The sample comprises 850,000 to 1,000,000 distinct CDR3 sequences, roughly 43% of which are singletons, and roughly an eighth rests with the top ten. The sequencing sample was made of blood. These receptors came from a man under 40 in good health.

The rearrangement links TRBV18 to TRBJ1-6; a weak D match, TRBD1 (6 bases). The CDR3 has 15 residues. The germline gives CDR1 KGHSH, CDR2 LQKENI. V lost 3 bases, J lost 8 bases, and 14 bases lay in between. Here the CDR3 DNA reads TGTGCCAGCTCACCGTCAAGGGACACTTATTCACCCCTCCACTTT. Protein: CASSPSRDTYSPLHF. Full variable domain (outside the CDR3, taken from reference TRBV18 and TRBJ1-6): NAGVMQNPRHLVRRRGQEARLRCSPMKGHSHVYWYRQLPEEGLKFMVYLQKENIIDESGMPKERFSAEFPKEGPSILRIQQVVRGDSAAYFCASSPSRDTYSPLHFGNGTRLTVT.

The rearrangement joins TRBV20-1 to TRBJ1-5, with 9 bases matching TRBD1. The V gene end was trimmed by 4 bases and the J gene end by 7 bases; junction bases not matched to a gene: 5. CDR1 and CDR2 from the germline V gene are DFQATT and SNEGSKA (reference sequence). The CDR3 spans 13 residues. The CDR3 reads CSATRTGDQPQHF. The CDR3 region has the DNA TGCAGTGCTACTAGGACAGGGGACCAGCCCCAGCATTTT.

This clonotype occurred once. CDR3 in amino acids: CASSSPLRGQNEQFF. Written as DNA, the CDR3 is TGTGCCAGCAGCTCCCCCCTGCGGGGCCAGAATGAGCAGTTCTTC. The J gene is TRBJ2-1, the V gene TRBV7-2; TRBD2 is a possible D gene (6 bases). The CDR3 runs to 15 residues. Germline CDR1 is SGHTA and CDR2 is FQGNSA. V lost 4 bases to trimming and J lost 7 bases, with 17 bases between them.

This chain's CDR3 is CASSLGGPPSTDTQYF. The CDR3 nucleotides are TGTGCCAGCAGCCTTGGGGGTCCCCCAAGCACAGATACGCAGTATTTT. The chain combines TRBV3-1 with TRBJ2-3; D tentatively reads TRBD1 or TRBD2 (5 bases each). The CDR3 spans 16 residues. CDR1 is LGHDT and CDR2 is YNNKEL in the germline V gene (reference sequence). The V gene lost 4 bases and the J gene lost 0 bases, with 14 bases spanning the gap.

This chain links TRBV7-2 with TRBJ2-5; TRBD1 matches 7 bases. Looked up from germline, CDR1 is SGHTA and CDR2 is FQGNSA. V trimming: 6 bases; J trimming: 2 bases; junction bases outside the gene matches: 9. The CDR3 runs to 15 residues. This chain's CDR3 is CASRQGQMLQETQYF. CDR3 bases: TGTGCCAGCAGACAGGGACAGATGCTACAAGAGACCCAGTACTTC. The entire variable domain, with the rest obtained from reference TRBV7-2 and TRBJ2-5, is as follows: GAGVSQSPSNKVTEKGKDVELRCDPISGHTALYWYRQSLGQGLEFLIYFQGNSAPDKSGLPSDRFSAERTGGSVSTLTIQRTQQEDSAVYLCASRQGQMLQETQYFGPGTRLLVL.

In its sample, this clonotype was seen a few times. CDR3 sequence reads: CASRGGSGVYEQYF. The CDR3 DNA reads TGTGCCAGCAGGGGGGGATCTGGCGTCTACGAGCAGTACTTC. The genes are TRBV27 and TRBJ2-7; tentative D call: TRBD2 (6 bases). The V end was cut by 6 bases, the J end by 3 bases, with 15 bases between. Germline assignment: CDR1 MNHEY and CDR2 SMNVEV (reference sequence). The CDR3 runs 14 residues.

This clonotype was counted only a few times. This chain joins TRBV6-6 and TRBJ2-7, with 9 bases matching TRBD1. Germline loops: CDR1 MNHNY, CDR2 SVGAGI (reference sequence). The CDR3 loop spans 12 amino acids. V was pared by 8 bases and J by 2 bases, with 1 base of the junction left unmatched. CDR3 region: CASRTGAYEQYF. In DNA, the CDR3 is TGTGCCAGCCGGACAGGGGCCTACGAGCAGTACTTC.

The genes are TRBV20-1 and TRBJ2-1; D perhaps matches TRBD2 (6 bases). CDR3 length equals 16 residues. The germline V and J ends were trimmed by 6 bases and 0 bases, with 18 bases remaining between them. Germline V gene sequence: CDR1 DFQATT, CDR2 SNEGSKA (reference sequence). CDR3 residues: CSAKPYGGSSYNEQFF. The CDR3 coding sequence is TGCAGTGCGAAACCCTATGGGGGGAGCTCCTACAATGAGCAGTTCTTC.

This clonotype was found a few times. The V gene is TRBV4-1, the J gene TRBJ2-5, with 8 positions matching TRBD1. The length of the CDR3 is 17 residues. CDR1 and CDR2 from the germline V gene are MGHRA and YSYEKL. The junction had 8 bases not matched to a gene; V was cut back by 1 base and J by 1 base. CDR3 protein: CASSQGQGLKAQETQYF. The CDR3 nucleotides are TGCGCCAGCAGCCAAGGACAGGGGCTGAAAGCCCAAGAGACCCAGTACTTC.

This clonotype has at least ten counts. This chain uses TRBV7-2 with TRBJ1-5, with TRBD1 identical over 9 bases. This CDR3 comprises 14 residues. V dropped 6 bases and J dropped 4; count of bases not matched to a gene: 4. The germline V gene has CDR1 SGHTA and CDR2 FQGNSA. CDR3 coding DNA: TGTGCCAGCAGTTTGGGGACAGGGAATCAGCCCCAGCATTTT. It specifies CASSLGTGNQPQHF.

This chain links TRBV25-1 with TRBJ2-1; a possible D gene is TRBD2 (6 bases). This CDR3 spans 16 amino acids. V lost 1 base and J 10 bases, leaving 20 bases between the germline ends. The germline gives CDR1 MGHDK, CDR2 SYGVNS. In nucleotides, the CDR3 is TGTGCCAGCAGTGAATCGACGGGGAGGCTAGTGGGGGAGCAGTTCTTC. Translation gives CASSESTGRLVGEQFF.

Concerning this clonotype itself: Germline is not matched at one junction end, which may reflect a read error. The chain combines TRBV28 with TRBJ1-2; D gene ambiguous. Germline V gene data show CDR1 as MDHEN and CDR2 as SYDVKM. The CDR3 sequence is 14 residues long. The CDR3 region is CASSLSSRVGGYIF. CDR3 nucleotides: TGTGCCAGCAGTTTATCAAGTAGGGTAGGCGGCTACATCTTC.

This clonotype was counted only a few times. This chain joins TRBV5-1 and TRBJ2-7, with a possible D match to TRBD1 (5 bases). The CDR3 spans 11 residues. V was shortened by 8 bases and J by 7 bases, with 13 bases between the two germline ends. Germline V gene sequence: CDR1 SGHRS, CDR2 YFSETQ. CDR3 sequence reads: CARPGQEEQYF. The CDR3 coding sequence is TGCGCCAGACCAGGGCAAGAGGAGCAGTACTTC. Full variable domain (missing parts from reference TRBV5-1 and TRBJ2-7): KAGVTQTPRYLIKTRGQQVTLSCSPISGHRSVSWYQQTPGQGLQFLFEYFSETQRNKGNFPGRFSGRQFSNSRSEMNVSTLELGDSALYLCARPGQEEQYFGPGTRLTVT.

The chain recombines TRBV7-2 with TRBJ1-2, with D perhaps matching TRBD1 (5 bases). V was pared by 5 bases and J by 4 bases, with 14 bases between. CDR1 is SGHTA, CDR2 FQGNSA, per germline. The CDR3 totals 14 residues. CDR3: CASSEEGRAYGYTF. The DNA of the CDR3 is TGTGCCAGCAGCGAGGAGGGACGGGCCTATGGCTACACCTTC.

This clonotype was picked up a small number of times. Here the CDR3 DNA reads TGCAGTGCTAGTTCGGGGGCTGATGGCTACACCTTC. Encoded protein: CSASSGADGYTF. V gene TRBV20-1 combines with J gene TRBJ1-2, with a possible D match to TRBD1 (6 bases). The CDR3 runs 12 residues. CDR1 and CDR2 from the germline V gene are DFQATT and SNEGSKA (reference sequence). Trimming cost V 3 bases and J 6 bases, with 11 bases left between them.

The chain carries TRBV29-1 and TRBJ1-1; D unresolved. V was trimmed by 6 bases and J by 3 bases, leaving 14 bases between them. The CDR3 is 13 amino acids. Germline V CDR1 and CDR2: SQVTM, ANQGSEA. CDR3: CSVNTGLDTEAFF. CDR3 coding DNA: TGCAGCGTAAACACCGGGCTGGACACTGAAGCTTTCTTT.

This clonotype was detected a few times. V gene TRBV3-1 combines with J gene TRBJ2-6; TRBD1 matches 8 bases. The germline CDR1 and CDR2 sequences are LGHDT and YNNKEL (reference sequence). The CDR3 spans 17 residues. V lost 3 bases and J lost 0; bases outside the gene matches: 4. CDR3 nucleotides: TGTGCCAGCAGCCAGCGACAGGGGATCTCTGGGGCCAACGTCCTGACTTTC. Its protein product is CASSQRQGISGANVLTF.

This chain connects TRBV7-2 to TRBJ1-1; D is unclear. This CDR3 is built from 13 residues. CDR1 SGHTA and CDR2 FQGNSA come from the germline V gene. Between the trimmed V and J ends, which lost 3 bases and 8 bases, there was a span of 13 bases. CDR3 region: CASSFRPGGEAFF. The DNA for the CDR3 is TGTGCCAGCAGCTTCAGACCGGGAGGGGAAGCTTTCTTT.

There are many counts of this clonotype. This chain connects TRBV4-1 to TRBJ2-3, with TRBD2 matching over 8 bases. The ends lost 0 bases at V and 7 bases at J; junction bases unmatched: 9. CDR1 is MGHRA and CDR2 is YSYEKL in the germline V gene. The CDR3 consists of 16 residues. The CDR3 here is CASSQDLRGGLNTQYF. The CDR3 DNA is TGCGCCAGCAGCCAAGATCTTCGCGGGGGGCTGAATACGCAGTATTTT.

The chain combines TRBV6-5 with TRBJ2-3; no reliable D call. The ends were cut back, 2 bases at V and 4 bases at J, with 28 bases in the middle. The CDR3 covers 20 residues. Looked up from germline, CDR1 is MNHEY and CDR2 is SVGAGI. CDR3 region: CASSYLPRMIGQKSSDTQYF. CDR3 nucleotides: TGTGCCAGCAGTTACCTCCCCCGGATGATAGGGCAGAAGTCGTCAGATACGCAGTATTTT.

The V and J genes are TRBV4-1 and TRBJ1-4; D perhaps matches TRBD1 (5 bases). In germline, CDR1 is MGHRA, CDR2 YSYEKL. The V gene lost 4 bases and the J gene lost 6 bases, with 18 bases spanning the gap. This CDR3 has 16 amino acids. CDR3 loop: CASSPPWGGTDEKLFF. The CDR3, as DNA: TGCGCCAGCAGCCCCCCGTGGGGGGGAACCGATGAAAAACTGTTTTTT.